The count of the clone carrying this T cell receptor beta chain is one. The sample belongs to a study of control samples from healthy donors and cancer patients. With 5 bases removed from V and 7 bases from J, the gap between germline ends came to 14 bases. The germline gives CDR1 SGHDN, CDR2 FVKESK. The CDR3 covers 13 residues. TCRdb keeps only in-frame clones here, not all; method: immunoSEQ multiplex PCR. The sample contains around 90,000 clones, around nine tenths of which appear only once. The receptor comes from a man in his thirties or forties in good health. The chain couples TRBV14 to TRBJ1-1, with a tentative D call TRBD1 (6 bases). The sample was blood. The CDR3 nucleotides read TGTGCCAGCAGCAAACAGGGAGGAAGTGAAGCTTTCTTT. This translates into CASSKQGGSEAFF. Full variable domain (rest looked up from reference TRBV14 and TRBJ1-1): EAGVTQFPSHSVIEKGQTVTLRCDPISGHDNLYWYRRVMGKEIKFLLHFVKESKQDESGMPNNRFLAERTGGTYSTLKVQPAELEDSGVYFCASSKQGGSEAFFGQGTRLTVV.